The clone carrying this T cell receptor beta chain was recorded a few times. Antigen unknown. Germline V gene sequence: CDR1 DFQATT, CDR2 SNEGSKA (reference sequence). Trimming cost V 0 bases and J 5 bases, with 4 bases left between them. The CDR3 sequence is 11 residues long. Time point defined: newly diagnosed, previously untreated cHL patient sample. Magnetic negative selection purified CD4+ T cells from thawed PBMCs. This specimen comes from a study of PD-1 blockade in classical Hodgkin lymphoma. Points from the study as a whole: Differences between repertoires have undefined causes, possibly disease activity or prior therapy. Relapsed/refractory patients reportedly had lower baseline diversity than newly diagnosed patients.

Clones were read by immunoSEQ multiplex PCR, and TCRdb kept only the in-frame ones, dropping some. The top ten clones hold roughly 0.35% of a sample with around 27,000 clones, 89% of them seen once. Sequenced input: CD4+ T cells from blood. This chain connects TRBV20-1 to TRBJ2-5; D is undetermined. This TCR derives from a human donor with classical Hodgkin lymphoma. The CDR3 reads CSARDWETQYF. The CDR3 nucleotides read TGCAGTGCTAGAGATTGGGAGACCCAGTACTTC.